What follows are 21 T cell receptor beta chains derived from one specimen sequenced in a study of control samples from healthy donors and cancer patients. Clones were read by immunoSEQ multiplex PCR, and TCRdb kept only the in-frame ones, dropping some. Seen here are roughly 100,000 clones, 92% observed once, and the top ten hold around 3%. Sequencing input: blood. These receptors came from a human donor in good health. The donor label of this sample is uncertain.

The CDR3: CASSWGGGEKLFF. The CDR3 DNA reads TGTGCCAGCAGTTGGGGAGGGGGAGAAAAACTGTTTTTT. The V gene is TRBV27, the J gene TRBJ1-4, with D perhaps TRBD1 (6 bases). This CDR3 region has 13 residues. With 4 bases removed from V and 8 bases from J, the gap between germline ends came to 11 bases. Germline V lookup: CDR1 MNHEY, CDR2 SMNVEV (reference sequence).

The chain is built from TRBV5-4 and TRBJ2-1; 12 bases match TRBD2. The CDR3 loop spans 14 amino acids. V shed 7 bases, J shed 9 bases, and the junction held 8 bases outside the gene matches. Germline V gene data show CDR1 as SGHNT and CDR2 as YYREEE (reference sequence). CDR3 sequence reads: CASGSSGGAIEQFF. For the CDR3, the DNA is TGTGCCAGCGGGTCTAGCGGGGGGGCAATTGAGCAGTTCTTC.

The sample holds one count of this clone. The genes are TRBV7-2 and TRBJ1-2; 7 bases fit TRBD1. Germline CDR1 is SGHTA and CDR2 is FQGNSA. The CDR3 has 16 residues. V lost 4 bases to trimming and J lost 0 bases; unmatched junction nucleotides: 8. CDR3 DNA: TGTGCCAGCAGCTATACAGGGGACCAACCTAACTATGGCTACACCTTC. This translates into CASSYTGDQPNYGYTF.

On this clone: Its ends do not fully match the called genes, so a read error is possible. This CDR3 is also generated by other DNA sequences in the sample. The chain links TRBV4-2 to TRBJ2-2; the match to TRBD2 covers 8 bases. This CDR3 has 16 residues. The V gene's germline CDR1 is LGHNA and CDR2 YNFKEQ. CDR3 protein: CASSQEERGNTGELFF. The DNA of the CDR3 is TGTGCCAGCAGCCAAGAAGAGCGGGGGAACACCGGAGAGCTGTTTTTT.

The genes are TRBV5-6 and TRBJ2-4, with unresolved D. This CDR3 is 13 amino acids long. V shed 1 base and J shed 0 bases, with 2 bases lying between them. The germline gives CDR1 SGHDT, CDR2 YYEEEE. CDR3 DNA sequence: TGTGCCAGCAGCTTGATAGCCAAAAACATTCAGTACTTC. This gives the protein CASSLIAKNIQYF.

As DNA, the CDR3 is TGTGCCAGCAGCGGCCCGGGACAGGGGTTGAGAGATACGCAGTATTTT. Translation gives CASSGPGQGLRDTQYF. The chain carries TRBV7-6 and TRBJ2-3; 10 bases line up with TRBD1. Germline V lookup: CDR1 SGHVS, CDR2 FNYEAQ. This CDR3 is 16 amino acids long. Germline trimming cut 5 bases from V and 5 bases from J; bases unmatched to any gene: 10.

DNA of the CDR3: TGTGCCAGCTCTTATGGACCGAACACCGGGGAGCTGTTTTTT. It encodes CASSYGPNTGELFF. This chain links TRBV18 with TRBJ2-2; D unresolved. The CDR3 length is 14 residues. V lost 6 bases and J lost 0, with 8 bases in between. The V gene's germline CDR1 is KGHSH and CDR2 LQKENI. Together with reference TRBV18 and TRBJ2-2, the CDR3 gives the full variable domain: NAGVMQNPRHLVRRRGQEARLRCSPMKGHSHVYWYRQLPEEGLKFMVYLQKENIIDESGMPKERFSAEFPKEGPSILRIQQVVRGDSAAYFCASSYGPNTGELFFGEGSRLTVL.

Here the CDR3 DNA reads TGCAGTGCTAGTGAGTGGGCGGGCAACACTGAAGCTTTCTTT. This translates into CSASEWAGNTEAFF. The rearrangement uses TRBV20-1 and TRBJ1-1; D remains ambiguous. This CDR3 has 14 amino acids. V gave up 3 bases and J gave up 2 bases, with 13 bases separating them. Germline CDR1 and CDR2: DFQATT and SNEGSKA (reference sequence).

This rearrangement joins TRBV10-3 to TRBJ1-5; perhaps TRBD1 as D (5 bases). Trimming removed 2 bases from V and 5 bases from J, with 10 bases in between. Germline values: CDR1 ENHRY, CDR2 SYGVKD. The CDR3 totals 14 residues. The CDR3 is CAISEQGSHQPQHF. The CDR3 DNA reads TGTGCCATCAGTGAGCAGGGTTCACATCAGCCCCAGCATTTT.

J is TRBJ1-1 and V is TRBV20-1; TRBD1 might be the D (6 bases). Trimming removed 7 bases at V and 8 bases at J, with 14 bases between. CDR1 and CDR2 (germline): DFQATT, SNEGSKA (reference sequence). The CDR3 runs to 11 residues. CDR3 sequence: CSVNPGTEAFF. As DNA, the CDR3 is TGCAGTGTTAACCCCGGGACAGAAGCTTTCTTT.

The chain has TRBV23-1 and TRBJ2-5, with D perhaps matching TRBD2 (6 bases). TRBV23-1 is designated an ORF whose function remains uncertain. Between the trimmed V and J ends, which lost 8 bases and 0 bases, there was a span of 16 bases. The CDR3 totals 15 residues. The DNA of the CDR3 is TGCGCCAGCGTCTCGCGGGGCGCTAACCAAGAGACCCAGTACTTC. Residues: CASVSRGANQETQYF.

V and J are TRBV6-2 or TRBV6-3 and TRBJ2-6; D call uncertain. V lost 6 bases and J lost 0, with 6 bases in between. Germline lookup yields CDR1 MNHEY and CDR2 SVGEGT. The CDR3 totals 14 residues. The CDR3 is CASSLSSGANVLTF. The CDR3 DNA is TGTGCCAGCAGCTTGAGCTCTGGGGCCAACGTCCTGACTTTC.

This CDR3 is CASSLAGGGYNEQFF. The CDR3 bases are TGCGCCAGCAGCTTGGCTGGCGGGGGTTACAATGAGCAGTTCTTC. This chain connects TRBV5-1 to TRBJ2-1, with TRBD2 matching 7 bases. This CDR3 spans 15 amino acids. Germline CDR1 and CDR2: SGHRS and YFSETQ. Unmatched junction bases numbered 4, after V lost 0 bases and J lost 4 bases.

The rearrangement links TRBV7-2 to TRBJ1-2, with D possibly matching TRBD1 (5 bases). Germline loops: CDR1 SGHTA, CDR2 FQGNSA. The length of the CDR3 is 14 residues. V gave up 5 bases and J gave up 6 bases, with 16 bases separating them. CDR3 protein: CASSPKAGTDGYTF. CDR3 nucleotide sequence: TGTGCCAGCAGCCCCAAGGCAGGGACGGATGGCTACACCTTC.

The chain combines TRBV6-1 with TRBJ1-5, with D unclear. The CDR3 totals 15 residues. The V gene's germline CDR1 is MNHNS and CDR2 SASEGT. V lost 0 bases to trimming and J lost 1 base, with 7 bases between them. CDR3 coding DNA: TGTGCCAGCAGTGAAGCAGCCTTGAGCAATCAGCCCCAGCATTTT. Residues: CASSEAALSNQPQHF.

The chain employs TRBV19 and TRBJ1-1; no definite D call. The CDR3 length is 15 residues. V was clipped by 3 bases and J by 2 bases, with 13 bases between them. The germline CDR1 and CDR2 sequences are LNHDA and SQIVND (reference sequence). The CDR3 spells CASSIVSARNTEAFF. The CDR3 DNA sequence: TGTGCCAGTAGTATCGTATCGGCTAGAAACACTGAAGCTTTCTTT.

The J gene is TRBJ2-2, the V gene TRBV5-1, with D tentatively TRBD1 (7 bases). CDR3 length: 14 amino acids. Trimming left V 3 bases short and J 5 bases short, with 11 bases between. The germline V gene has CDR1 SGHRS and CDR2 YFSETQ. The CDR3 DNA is TGCGCCAGCAGCTCAGGGGGGATGACCGGGGAGCTGTTTTTT. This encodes CASSSGGMTGELFF.

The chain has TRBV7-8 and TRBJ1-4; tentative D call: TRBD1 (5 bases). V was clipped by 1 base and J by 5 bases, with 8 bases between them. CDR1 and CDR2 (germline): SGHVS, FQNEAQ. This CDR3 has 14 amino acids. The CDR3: CASSLGRQNEKLFF. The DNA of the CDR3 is TGTGCCAGCAGCTTAGGAAGACAGAATGAAAAACTGTTTTTT.

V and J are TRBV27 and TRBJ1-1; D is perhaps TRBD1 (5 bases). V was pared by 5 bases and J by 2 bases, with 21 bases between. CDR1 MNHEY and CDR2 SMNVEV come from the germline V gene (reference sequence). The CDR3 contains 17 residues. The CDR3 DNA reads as TGTGCCAGCAGTCCCCGACAGAACTGGAGGGCAAACACTGAAGCTTTCTTT. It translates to CASSPRQNWRANTEAFF.

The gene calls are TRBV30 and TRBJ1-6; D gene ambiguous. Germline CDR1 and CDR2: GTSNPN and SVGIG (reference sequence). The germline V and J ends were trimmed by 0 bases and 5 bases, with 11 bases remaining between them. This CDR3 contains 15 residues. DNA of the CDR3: TGTGCCTGGAGTGTACGTCCGAATAATAATTCACCCCTCCACTTT. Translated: CAWSVRPNNNSPLHF.

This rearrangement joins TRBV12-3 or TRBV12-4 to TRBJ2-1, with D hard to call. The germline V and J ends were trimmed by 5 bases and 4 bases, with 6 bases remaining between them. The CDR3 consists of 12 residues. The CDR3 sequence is CASSRVYNEQFF. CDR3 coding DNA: TGTGCCAGCAGTAGGGTTTACAATGAGCAGTTCTTC.